This T cell receptor beta chain stems from a study of cytomegalovirus exposure and HLA in healthy donors. Unmatched junction bases numbered 15, after V lost 1 base and J lost 4 bases. Germline-derived CDR1 and CDR2 are SGHTA and FQGNSA. There are 19 residues in the CDR3. Generated by immunoSEQ multiplex PCR, the TCRdb table keeps only in-frame clones and is missing some. This sample has under 200,000 clones, with around 96% found just once. The donors belonged to the 120-subject validation cohort, separate from the roughly 710-subject first cohort. The sample was PBMCs. V and J are TRBV7-2 and TRBJ2-7, with 11 bases fitting TRBD1. The receptor was isolated from a woman aged 18-30 years in good health and CMV-seronegative. CDR3 in DNA: TGTGCCAGCAGCTTAGACGGGACAGGGGGGATCTTAGGTCCTTACGAGCAGTACTTC. Residues: CASSLDGTGGILGPYEQYF.